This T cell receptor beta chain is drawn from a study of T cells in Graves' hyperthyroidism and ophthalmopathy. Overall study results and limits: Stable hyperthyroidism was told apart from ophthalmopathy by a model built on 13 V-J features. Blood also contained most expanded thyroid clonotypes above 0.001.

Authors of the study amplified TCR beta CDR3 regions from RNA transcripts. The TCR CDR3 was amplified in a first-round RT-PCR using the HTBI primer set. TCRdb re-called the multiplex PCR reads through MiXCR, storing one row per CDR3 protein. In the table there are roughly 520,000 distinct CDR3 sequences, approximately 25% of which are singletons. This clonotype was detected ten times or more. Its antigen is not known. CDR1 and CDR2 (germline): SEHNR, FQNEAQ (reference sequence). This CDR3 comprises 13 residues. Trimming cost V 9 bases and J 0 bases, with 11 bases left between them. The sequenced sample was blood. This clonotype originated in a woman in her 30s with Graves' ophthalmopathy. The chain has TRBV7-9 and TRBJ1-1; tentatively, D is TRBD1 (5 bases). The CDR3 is CASKDTVNTEAFF. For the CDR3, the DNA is TGTGCCAGTAAGGACACGGTGAACACTGAAGCTTTCTTT.